Reported below is one TCR beta chain. The sample originates from a study of T cells in localized non-small cell lung cancer. Measured with immunoSEQ multiplex PCR; TCRdb has only the in-frame clones, and not every one. This table has over 15,000 clones, about 89% appearing once. Trimming cost V 0 bases and J 4 bases, with 13 bases left between them. CDR1 is SGHRS, CDR2 YFSETQ, per germline. The CDR3 totals 15 residues. This specimen was peripheral blood, taken before any cancer treatment. The chain links TRBV5-1 to TRBJ1-1; tentative D call: TRBD1 (6 bases). This sequence originates from a woman between 40 and 69 years old with stage I lung adenocarcinoma. DNA of the CDR3: TGCGCCAGCAGCTTGGGGCAGGGGATGGGCACTGAAGCTTTCTTT. It specifies CASSLGQGMGTEAFF.